A single sample gave rise to the 17 T cell receptor beta chains below, sequenced in a study of T cell responses to AZD1222 COVID-19 vaccine. The repertoire was sequenced with immunoSEQ multiplex PCR; TCRdb's copy has only in-frame clones and lacks some. There are 250,000 to 300,000 clones in the sample; almost 95% occur only once, and around 0.6% lies in the top ten. This specimen consisted of peripheral blood, obtained 28 days after the second AZD1222 dose. These receptors were collected from an adult who received the AZD1222 COVID-19 vaccine.

Details on this clone: At the DNA level, this CDR3 is encoded by other sequences in the same sample as well. The chain employs TRBV14 and TRBJ1-2, with D perhaps matching TRBD1 (5 bases). The V gene lost 3 bases and the J gene lost 5 bases, with 7 bases spanning the gap. The CDR3 extends over 12 amino acids. Germline values: CDR1 SGHDN, CDR2 FVKESK. CDR3 DNA sequence: TGTGCCAGCAGCCAGGGGGTTTATGGCTACACCTTC. Amino acids: CASSQGVYGYTF.

J is TRBJ2-5 and V is TRBV18; D gene unclear. Trimming pared 3 bases from V and 5 bases from J, leaving 10 bases between. Germline lookup yields CDR1 KGHSH and CDR2 LQKENI. This CDR3 spans 13 amino acids. The CDR3 loop reads CASSPSNGETQYF. DNA for the CDR3: TGTGCCAGCTCACCGAGCAACGGGGAGACCCAGTACTTC.

Worth noting for this clone: Within the sample, other DNA sequences also encode this same CDR3. This sequence joins TRBV7-9 and TRBJ2-7; D unclear. Germline assignment: CDR1 SEHNR and CDR2 FQNEAQ (reference sequence). The CDR3 is 12 residues long. V was cut by 1 base and J by 0 bases, with 1 base left in between. The CDR3 DNA follows: TGTGCCAGCAGCTTAGTCTCCTACGAGCAGTACTTC. Translating it yields CASSLVSYEQYF.

The chain is built from TRBV19 and TRBJ2-1, with 7 bases identical to TRBD1. The V segment lost 2 bases and the J segment 6 bases; nucleotides outside the gene matches: 7. The CDR3 has 15 residues. CDR1 and CDR2 (germline): LNHDA, SQIVND (reference sequence). The chain's CDR3 is CASSILTGWGNEQFF. The CDR3 DNA follows: TGTGCCAGTAGTATATTGACAGGGTGGGGCAATGAGCAGTTCTTC.

V gene TRBV7-9 combines with J gene TRBJ1-2; D remains ambiguous. Trimming left V 1 base short and J 10 bases short, with 10 bases between. CDR1 is SEHNR, CDR2 FQNEAQ, per germline (reference sequence). This CDR3 is built from 12 residues. CDR3 sequence reads: CASSLVISNYTF. CDR3 in DNA: TGTGCCAGCAGCTTAGTTATCAGTAACTACACCTTC.

The chain is built from TRBV7-9 and TRBJ2-7, with a weak D call TRBD2 (6 bases). Germline V gives CDR1 SEHNR, CDR2 FQNEAQ (reference sequence). Trimming pared 1 base from V and 4 bases from J, leaving 11 bases between. The CDR3 length is 14 residues. CDR3 nucleotides: TGTGCCAGCAGCTTAGTGCGGGGCAAGTACGAGCAGTACTTC. Its translation: CASSLVRGKYEQYF.

The sample holds a few counts of this clone. V gene TRBV3-1 (or the pseudogene TRBV3-2) combines with J gene TRBJ1-6, with TRBD1 matching over 9 bases. The CDR3 is made up of 15 amino acids. From germline, CDR1 is LGHDT and CDR2 YNNKEL (reference sequence). The trim removed 5 bases at V and 9 bases at J, leaving 8 bases unmatched. The CDR3: CASSFSGTGSSPLHF. The DNA for the CDR3 is TGTGCCAGCAGCTTTTCAGGGACAGGGTCTTCACCCCTCCACTTT.

The chain combines TRBV25-1 with TRBJ2-3; D is ambiguous. Trimming stripped 3 bases from V and 7 bases from J, with 11 bases between. The CDR3 contains 13 residues. The germline gives CDR1 MGHDK, CDR2 SYGVNS. CDR3 protein: CASSDWGKNTQYF. DNA for the CDR3: TGTGCCAGCAGTGACTGGGGAAAGAATACGCAGTATTTT.

The V and J genes are TRBV4-2 and TRBJ1-2; D remains unclear. Germline CDR1 is LGHNA and CDR2 is YNFKEQ. The length of the CDR3 is 16 residues. The germline V and J ends were trimmed by 0 bases and 4 bases, with 15 bases remaining between them. Here the CDR3 DNA reads TGTGCCAGCAGCCAAGATTCCGAGGAAGATGGCTATGGCTACACCTTC. It specifies CASSQDSEEDGYGYTF.

This chain links TRBV28 with TRBJ2-5; D possibly corresponds to TRBD1 (5 bases). The CDR3 is made up of 14 amino acids. Germline-derived CDR1 and CDR2 are MDHEN and SYDVKM. V lost 5 bases and J 5 bases, leaving 15 bases between the germline ends. This CDR3 is CASSNLGVWETQYF. CDR3 in DNA: TGTGCCAGCAGTAACCTAGGGGTGTGGGAGACCCAGTACTTC.

The chain carries TRBV5-3 and TRBJ1-4, with 8 bases lining up with TRBD1. TRBV5-3 is annotated as an ORF whose role is uncertain. The CDR3 runs to 14 residues. V dropped 4 bases and J dropped 8; count of bases not matched to a gene: 7. CDR3 DNA sequence: TGTGCCAGAAGCGTACGACAGGGGAACGAAAAACTGTTTTTT. As protein: CARSVRQGNEKLFF.

The rearrangement joins TRBV6-5 to TRBJ1-5, with 7 bases identical to TRBD1. The J segment lost 6 bases and the V segment lost 6 bases, leaving 8 bases of the junction unmatched. The germline V gene encodes CDR1 MNHEY and CDR2 SVGAGI. This CDR3 is built from 14 residues. The CDR3 region is CASSSDRRTQPQHF. CDR3 nucleotides: TGTGCCAGCAGCTCGGACAGGAGGACTCAGCCCCAGCATTTT.

In its sample, this clone was seen once. The chain employs TRBV5-8 and TRBJ1-1; 10 positions agree with TRBD1. Looked up from germline, CDR1 is SGHTS and CDR2 is YDEGEE. The CDR3 runs 17 residues. The trim removed 0 bases at V and 4 bases at J, leaving 9 bases unmatched. CDR3 sequence reads: CASSLGRQGAWVTEAFF. The CDR3, as DNA: TGTGCCAGCAGCTTGGGGCGACAGGGGGCATGGGTCACTGAAGCTTTCTTT.

Details on this clone: This sample includes further DNA sequences coding for the same CDR3. The V call is TRBV7-9, the J call TRBJ1-3; D is ambiguous. The length of the CDR3 is 13 residues. V was cut by 0 bases and J by 4 bases, with 4 bases left in between. Germline CDR1 and CDR2: SEHNR and FQNEAQ (reference sequence). In DNA, the CDR3 is TGTGCCAGCAGCTTAGCGGGAGGAAACACCATATATTTT. Protein sequence: CASSLAGGNTIYF.

The chain has TRBV5-6 and TRBJ2-7, with D possibly matching TRBD2 (6 bases). Per the germline V gene, CDR1 is SGHDT and CDR2 is YYEEEE. V lost 7 bases to trimming and J lost 2 bases, with 7 bases between them. The CDR3 extends over 11 amino acids. This CDR3 reads CASGGPYEQYF. CDR3 bases: TGTGCCAGCGGAGGGCCCTACGAGCAGTACTTC.

This chain joins TRBV11-2 and TRBJ2-2; 8 bases line up with TRBD2. This CDR3 comprises 15 residues. J was trimmed by 0 bases and V by 5 bases; bases with no gene match: 2. Germline assignment: CDR1 SGHAT and CDR2 FQNNGV. The DNA for the CDR3 is TGTGCCAGCAGCCCGGGGGGGTCGAACACCGGGGAGCTGTTTTTT. Its translation: CASSPGGSNTGELFF.

J is TRBJ1-1 and V is TRBV23-1, with D possibly TRBD1 on 5 matching bases. TRBV23-1 is assigned to the ORF class and has an uncertain function. V was shortened by 7 bases and J by 9 bases, with 18 bases between the two germline ends. This CDR3 has 13 residues. CDR3 in DNA: TGCGCCAGCATTCAGGGACGCCTGAGGAAAGCTTTCTTT. Encoded protein: CASIQGRLRKAFF.